This T cell receptor beta chain was identified in a study of CD8 T cells in ankylosing spondylitis (dated by TCRdb to 2016 to 2017). Study-wide context: The study profiled T cell receptor beta repertoires in healthy donors and ankylosing spondylitis patients to find disease-linked TCR variants. The whole study cohort included 108 healthy donors and 20 to 30 ankylosing spondylitis patients. Peripheral blood samples were taken, and synovial fluid was additionally collected from ankylosing spondylitis patients.

This clonotype was detected many times. Its specific antigen is unknown. It has no much larger one-base neighbor in the sample; base qualities were not kept. TCRdb names Illumina HiSeq 2500 as the instrument used. Quantitative 5'-RACE with molecular barcodes was used to prepare TCR beta libraries. Concerning the study's data processing: A new computational method based on a probabilistic model of VDJ rearrangement was used to identify disease-linked TCR variants. TCRdb ran its own pipeline on the public reads, namely fastp trimming at Q25 and MiXCR clone calling, and kept in-frame beta chains. A single entry per CDR3 protein holds the most common genes and DNA from its merged rows. TCRdb assigned the V and J calls; the authors' analysis was not used. In this sample the table shows under 550,000 distinct CDR3 sequences, 25% to 30% of which occur a single time. The ten largest account for roughly 0.9% of the sample.

Results the study describes overall, beyond this receptor: In peripheral blood, the disease-linked clones were found at relatively low frequencies and had a CD8+ phenotype. Significant enrichment of the disease-linked clones was reported in matched synovial fluid samples from ankylosing spondylitis patients. A TCR beta motif of several highly homologous amino acid variants appeared characteristic of blood from ankylosing spondylitis patients. Some motif variants were previously reported in synovial fluid and blood of reactive arthritis patients, suggesting common disease-initiation mechanisms.

This receptor was identified in a male donor with ankylosing spondylitis. The sample consisted of blood, either unsorted or a sorted T cell fraction (not recorded which).

CDR3 region: CASSLSRGDVHEQFF. The bases read TGTGCCAGCAGCTTAAGTAGGGGGGACGTCCATGAGCAGTTCTTC. The chain was built from TRBV5-5 and TRBJ2-1, with the D call perhaps TRBD1 or TRBD2, as 6 bases match in each case. The CDR3 holds 15 amino acids from the cysteine to the phenylalanine. Only the CDR3 part of the read is kept: 45 bases, read in frame from the first base. Taken from the germline V gene (reference sequence), the CDR1 and CDR2 loops are SGHKS and YYEKEE. V is clipped by 2 bases and J by 8 bases, and the sequence between their germline boundaries is 17 bases long.